This T cell receptor beta chain comes out of a study of cytomegalovirus exposure and HLA in healthy donors. The study, taken as a whole, reports: In a later analysis, a missense DCLRE1C variant was linked to TCR beta V- and J-gene trimming. Across donors, most TCRs were seen rarely, yet some public ones were widespread.

The CDR3 extends over 16 amino acids. V shed 2 bases, J shed 4 bases, and the junction held 9 bases outside the gene matches. Per germline, CDR1 LNHDA and CDR2 SQIVND (reference sequence). PCR primers comprised 60 Vbeta and 13 Jbeta primers. The assay was immunoSEQ multiplex PCR, and TCRdb's table has in-frame clones only and misses some. This sample has 170,000 or so clones, with approximately 84% found just once. On this clone: Its antigen is unknown.

Material: PBMCs. This TCR came from a boy aged 2-9 years in good health and CMV-seronegative. The chain uses TRBV19 and TRBJ1-2; TRBD1 matches at 8 bases. CDR3 sequence: CASSISGQGVGYGYTF. The CDR3 coding sequence is TGTGCCAGTAGTATAAGCGGACAGGGTGTGGGCTATGGCTACACCTTC.